These 3 T cell receptor beta chains came from one sample sequenced in a study of T cell responses to AZD1222 COVID-19 vaccine. The assay was immunoSEQ multiplex PCR, and TCRdb's table has in-frame clones only and misses some. The sample shows about 130,000 clones, about 91% of them seen only once. The specimen was peripheral blood, collected on day 0 of AZD1222 vaccination. The receptors derive from an adult in good health.

The chain joins TRBV19 to TRBJ2-7; possibly TRBD2 for D (6 bases). Per germline, CDR1 LNHDA and CDR2 SQIVND (reference sequence). V was pared by 7 bases and J by 1 base, with 17 bases between. CDR3 length equals 15 residues. This CDR3 is CASTHGGARSYEQYF. CDR3 coding DNA: TGTGCCAGTACCCACGGCGGGGCGCGGTCCTACGAGCAGTACTTC.

V usage is TRBV10-3 and J usage is TRBJ1-1; no clear D gene. CDR1 and CDR2 (germline): ENHRY, SYGVKD. Deletions cut 6 bases from V and 1 base from J, with 9 bases between. The CDR3 has 13 amino acids. CDR3 DNA: TGTGCCATCAGAGGTCAGCAGAACACTGAAGCTTTCTTT. Residues: CAIRGQQNTEAFF.

The V gene is TRBV6-5, the J gene TRBJ1-1; 7 bases match TRBD1. Looked up from germline, CDR1 is MNHEY and CDR2 is SVGAGI. The CDR3 covers 12 residues. V trimming: 7 bases; J trimming: 6 bases; junction bases outside the gene matches: 5. CDR3 coding DNA: TGTGCCAGCATCTCCGGGACAGCTGAAGCTTTCTTT. This codes for CASISGTAEAFF.